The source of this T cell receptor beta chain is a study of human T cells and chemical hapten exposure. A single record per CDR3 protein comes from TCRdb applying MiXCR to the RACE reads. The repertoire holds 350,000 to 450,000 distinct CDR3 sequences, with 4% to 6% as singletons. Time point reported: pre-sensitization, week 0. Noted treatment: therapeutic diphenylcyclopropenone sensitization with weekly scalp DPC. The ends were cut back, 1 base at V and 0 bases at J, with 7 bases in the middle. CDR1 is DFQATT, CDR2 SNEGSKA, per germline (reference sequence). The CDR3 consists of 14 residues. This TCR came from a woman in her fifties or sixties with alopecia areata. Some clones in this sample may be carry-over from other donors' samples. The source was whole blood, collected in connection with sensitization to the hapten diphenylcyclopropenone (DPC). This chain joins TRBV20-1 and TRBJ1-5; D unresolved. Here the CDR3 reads CSARVRTSNQPQHF. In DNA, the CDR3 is TGCAGTGCTAGAGTACGGACTAGCAATCAGCCCCAGCATTTT.